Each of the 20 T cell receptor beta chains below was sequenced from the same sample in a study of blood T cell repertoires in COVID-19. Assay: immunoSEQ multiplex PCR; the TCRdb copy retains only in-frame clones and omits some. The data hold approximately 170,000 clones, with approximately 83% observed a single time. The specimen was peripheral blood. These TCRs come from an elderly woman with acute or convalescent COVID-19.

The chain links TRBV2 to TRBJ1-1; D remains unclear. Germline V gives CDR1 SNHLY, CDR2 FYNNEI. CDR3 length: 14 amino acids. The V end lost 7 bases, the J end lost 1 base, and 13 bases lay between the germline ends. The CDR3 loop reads CASTAWRANTEAFF. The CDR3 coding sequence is TGTGCCAGCACAGCTTGGAGGGCGAACACTGAAGCTTTCTTT.

This CDR3 is CASSQDTGGGLRNEQFF. The DNA of the CDR3 is TGCGCCAGCAGCCAAGATACGGGCGGGGGCCTCCGCAATGAGCAGTTCTTC. The chain recombines TRBV4-3 with TRBJ2-1; D might be TRBD2 (7 bases). The ends were cut back, 0 bases at V and 6 bases at J, with 18 bases in the middle. The CDR3 loop spans 17 amino acids. From germline, CDR1 is LGHNA and CDR2 YSLEER.

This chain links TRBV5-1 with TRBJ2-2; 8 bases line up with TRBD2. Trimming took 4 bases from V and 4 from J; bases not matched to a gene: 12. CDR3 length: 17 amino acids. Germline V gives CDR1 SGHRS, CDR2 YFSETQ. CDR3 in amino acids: CASSRRTSGSGTGELFF. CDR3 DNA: TGCGCCAGCAGCCGGAGGACCAGCGGGAGCGGCACCGGGGAGCTGTTTTTT.

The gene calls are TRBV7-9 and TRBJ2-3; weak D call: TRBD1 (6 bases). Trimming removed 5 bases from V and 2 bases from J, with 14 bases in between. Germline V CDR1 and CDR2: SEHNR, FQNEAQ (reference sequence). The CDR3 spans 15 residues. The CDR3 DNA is TGTGCCAGCAGCCAGGGGACGGATAACACAGATACGCAGTATTTT. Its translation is CASSQGTDNTDTQYF.

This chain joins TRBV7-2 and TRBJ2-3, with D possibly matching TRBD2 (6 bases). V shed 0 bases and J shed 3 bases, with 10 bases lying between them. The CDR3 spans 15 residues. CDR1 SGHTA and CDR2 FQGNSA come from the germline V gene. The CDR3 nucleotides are TGTGCCAGCAGCTTAGCGTGGGGGGAGACAGATACGCAGTATTTT. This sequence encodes CASSLAWGETDTQYF.

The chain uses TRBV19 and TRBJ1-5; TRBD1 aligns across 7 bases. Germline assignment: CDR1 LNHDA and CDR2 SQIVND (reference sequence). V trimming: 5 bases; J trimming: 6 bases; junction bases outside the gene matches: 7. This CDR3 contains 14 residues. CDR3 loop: CASSQQGGPQPQHF. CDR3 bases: TGTGCCAGTAGTCAACAAGGGGGCCCTCAGCCCCAGCATTTT. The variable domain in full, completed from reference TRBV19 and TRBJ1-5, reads DGGITQSPKYLFRKEGQNVTLSCEQNLNHDAMYWYRQDPGQGLRLIYYSQIVNDFQKGDIAEGYSVSREKKESFPLTVTSAQKNPTAFYLCASSQQGGPQPQHFGDGTRLSIL.

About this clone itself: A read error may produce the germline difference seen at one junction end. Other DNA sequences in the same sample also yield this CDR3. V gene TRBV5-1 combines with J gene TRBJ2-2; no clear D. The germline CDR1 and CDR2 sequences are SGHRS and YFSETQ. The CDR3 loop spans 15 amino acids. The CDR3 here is CASSLGLANTGELFF. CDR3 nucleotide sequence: TGTGCCAGCAGCTTGGGGTTGGCTAACACCGGGGAGCTGTTTTTT.

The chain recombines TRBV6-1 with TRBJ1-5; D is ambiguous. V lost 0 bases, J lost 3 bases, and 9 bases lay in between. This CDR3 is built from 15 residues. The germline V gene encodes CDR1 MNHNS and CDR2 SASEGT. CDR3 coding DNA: TGTGCCAGCAGTGAAGCTGTACTTAACAATCAGCCCCAGCATTTT. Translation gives CASSEAVLNNQPQHF.

The CDR3 here is CASRWTGDSGELFF. CDR3 in DNA: TGCGCCAGCAGGTGGACAGGGGATTCCGGGGAGCTGTTTTTT. The rearrangement joins TRBV5-1 to TRBJ2-2; 9 nucleotides agree with TRBD1. Looked up from germline, CDR1 is SGHRS and CDR2 is YFSETQ. V trimming: 5 bases; J trimming: 6 bases; junction bases outside the gene matches: 5. This CDR3 region has 14 residues.

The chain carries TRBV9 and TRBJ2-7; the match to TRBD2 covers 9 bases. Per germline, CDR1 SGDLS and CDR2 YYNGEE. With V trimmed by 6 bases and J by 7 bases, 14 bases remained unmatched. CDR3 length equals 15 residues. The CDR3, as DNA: TGTGCCAGCACCCCGGGGCTAGCGGGATCTGAGGAGCAGTACTTC. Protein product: CASTPGLAGSEEQYF.

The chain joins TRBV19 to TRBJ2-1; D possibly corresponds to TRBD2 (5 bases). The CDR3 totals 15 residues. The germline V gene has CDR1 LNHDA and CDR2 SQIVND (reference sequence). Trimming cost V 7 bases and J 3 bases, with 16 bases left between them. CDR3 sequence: CASNNRDPNYNEQFF. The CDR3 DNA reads TGTGCCAGTAATAACCGGGATCCTAACTACAATGAGCAGTTCTTC.

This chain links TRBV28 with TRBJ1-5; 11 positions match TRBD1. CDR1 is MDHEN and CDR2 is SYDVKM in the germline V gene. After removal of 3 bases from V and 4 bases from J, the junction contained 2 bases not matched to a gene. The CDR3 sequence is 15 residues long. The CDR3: CASSFRDRGNQPQHF. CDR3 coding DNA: TGTGCCAGCAGTTTTCGGGACAGGGGGAATCAGCCCCAGCATTTT. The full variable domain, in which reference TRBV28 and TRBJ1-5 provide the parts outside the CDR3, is DVKVTQSSRYLVKRTGEKVFLECVQDMDHENMFWYRQDPGLGLRLIYFSYDVKMKEKGDIPEGYSVSREKKERFSLILESASTNQTSMYLCASSFRDRGNQPQHFGDGTRLSIL.

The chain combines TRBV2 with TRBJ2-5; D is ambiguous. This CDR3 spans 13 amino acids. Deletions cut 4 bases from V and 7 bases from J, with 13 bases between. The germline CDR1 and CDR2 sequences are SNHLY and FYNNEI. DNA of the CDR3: TGTGCCAGCAGTGTGGCTCCTGCTGGGACCCAGTACTTC. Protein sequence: CASSVAPAGTQYF.

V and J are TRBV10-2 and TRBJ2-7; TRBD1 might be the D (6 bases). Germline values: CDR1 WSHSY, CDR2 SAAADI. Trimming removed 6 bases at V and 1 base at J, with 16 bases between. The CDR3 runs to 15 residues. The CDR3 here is CASSHLTGLSYEQYF. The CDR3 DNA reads TGCGCCAGCAGCCACTTGACAGGATTGTCCTACGAGCAGTACTTC.

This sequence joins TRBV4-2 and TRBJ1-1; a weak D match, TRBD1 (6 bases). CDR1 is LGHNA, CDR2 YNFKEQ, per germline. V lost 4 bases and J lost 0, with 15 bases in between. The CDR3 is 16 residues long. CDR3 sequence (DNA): TGTGCCAGCAGCCCCTCACGGACAGATATGAACACTGAAGCTTTCTTT. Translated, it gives CASSPSRTDMNTEAFF.

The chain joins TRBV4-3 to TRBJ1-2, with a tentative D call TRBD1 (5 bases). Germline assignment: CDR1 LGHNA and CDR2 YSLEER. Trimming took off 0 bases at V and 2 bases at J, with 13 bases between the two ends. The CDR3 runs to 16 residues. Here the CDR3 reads CASSQDWTTANYGYTF. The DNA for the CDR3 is TGCGCCAGCAGCCAAGATTGGACGACAGCGAACTATGGCTACACCTTC.

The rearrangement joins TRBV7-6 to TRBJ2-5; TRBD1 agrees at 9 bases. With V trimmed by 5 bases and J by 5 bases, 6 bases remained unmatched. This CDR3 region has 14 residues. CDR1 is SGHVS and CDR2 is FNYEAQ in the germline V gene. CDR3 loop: CASSRTGELETQYF. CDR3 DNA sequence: TGTGCCAGCAGCCGGACAGGGGAACTGGAGACCCAGTACTTC. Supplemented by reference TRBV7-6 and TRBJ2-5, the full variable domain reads GAGVSQSPRYKVTKRGQDVALRCDPISGHVSLYWYRQALGQGPEFLTYFNYEAQQDKSGLPNDRFSAERPEGSISTLTIQRTEQRDSAMYRCASSRTGELETQYFGPGTRLLVL.

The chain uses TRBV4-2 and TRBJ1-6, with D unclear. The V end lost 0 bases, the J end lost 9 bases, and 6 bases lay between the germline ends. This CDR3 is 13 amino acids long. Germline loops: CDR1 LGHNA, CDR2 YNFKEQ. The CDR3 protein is CASSQDSSSPLHF. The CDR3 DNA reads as TGTGCCAGCAGCCAAGATTCGTCTTCACCCCTCCACTTT.

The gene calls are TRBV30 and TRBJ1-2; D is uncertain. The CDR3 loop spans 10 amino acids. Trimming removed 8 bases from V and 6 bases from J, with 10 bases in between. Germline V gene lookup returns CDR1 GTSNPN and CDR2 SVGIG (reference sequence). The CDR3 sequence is CAQRLNGYTF. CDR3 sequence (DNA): TGTGCCCAGAGACTCAATGGCTACACCTTC. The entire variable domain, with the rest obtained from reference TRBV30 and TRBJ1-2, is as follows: SQTIHQWPATLVQPVGSPLSLECTVEGTSNPNLYWYRQAAGRGLQLLFYSVGIGQISSEVPQNLSASRPQDRQFILSSKKLLLSDSGFYLCAQRLNGYTFGSGTRLTVV.

The CDR3 is CASTRAGGAPYNEQFF. Here the CDR3 DNA reads TGTGCCAGCACCCGGGCCGGGGGGGCCCCCTACAATGAGCAGTTCTTC. The V gene is TRBV2, the J gene TRBJ2-1, with 8 bases fitting TRBD2. V trimming: 7 bases; J trimming: 2 bases; junction bases outside the gene matches: 10. The CDR3 is made up of 16 amino acids. CDR1 and CDR2 from the germline V gene are SNHLY and FYNNEI. The whole variable domain, filled in from reference TRBV2 and TRBJ2-1, reads EPEVTQTPSHQVTQMGQEVILRCVPISNHLYFYWYRQILGQKVEFLVSFYNNEISEKSEIFDDQFSVERPDGSNFTLKIRSTKLEDSAMYFCASTRAGGAPYNEQFFGPGTRLTVL.